This T cell receptor (beta chain) was identified during a study of blood T cell repertoires in COVID-19. Study-level background: Spain, Italy and the United States supplied samples that represented acute and convalescent COVID-19. In each case, the material was cDNA or gDNA derived from T cells, B-cell-depleted T cells, or PBMCs.

Seattle participants joined during active infection and were tracked over time. Repertoires were generated with immunoSEQ multiplex PCR, while TCRdb's copy carries only in-frame clones and drops some. This sample yields approximately 97,000 clones, of which over 85% are seen a single time; more than 1.5% belongs to the top ten. The sequence came from a woman between 50 and 59 years old with COVID-19, enrolled during active disease. Sequenced material: peripheral blood.

The CDR3 sequence: CASTRVGNQPQHF. The CDR3 nucleotides read TGTGCCAGCACCCGGGTTGGCAATCAGCCCCAGCATTTT. The chain has TRBV2 and TRBJ1-5, with D unclear. Trimming left V 7 bases short and J 2 bases short, with 9 bases between. The length of the CDR3 is 13 residues. CDR1 is SNHLY and CDR2 is FYNNEI in the germline V gene.